This T cell receptor (beta chain) was sequenced in a study of T cell repertoires in cytomegalovirus infection (dated by TCRdb to between 2018 and 2020). Study-wide context: The HLA type of each donor mattered for the analysis, because public TCR beta signatures pointed to carriage of CMV infection along with the matching HLA type.

Spanning cysteine to valine, the CDR3 consists of 13 amino acids. The read is trimmed to its CDR3 DNA, 39 bases read in frame from base 1. Looking up the germline V gene yields CDR1 SGHTA and CDR2 FQGNSA. V is clipped by 5 bases and J by 2 bases, and the sequence between their germline boundaries is 10 bases long. To note about this clonotype: This receptor's antigen is unknown. No base quality values were provided; no much bigger clone lies one nucleotide off.

Sequencer: Illumina HiSeq 1500. TCRdb's own reprocessing of the public reads used fastp at Q25 and MiXCR and kept productive beta chains. Identical CDR3 proteins give one entry, which carries the most common genes and DNA. The sample profile shows 290,000 or so distinct CDR3 sequences; 25% of them were found once. Together, the top ten hold 14% of the sample. The paper as a whole reports these results and caveats: The ex vivo response was dominated by HLA-C-restricted CMV-specific TCR beta clonotypes, which also provided the single most frequent clonotype in two of eight donors. In both this cohort and an independent roughly 360-donor cohort, the cumulative frequency of public TCR beta family members distinguished carriers of CMV infection plus the relevant HLA type.

The source is a human donor in good health (CMV status not recorded). Some clones in this sample may be carry-over from other donors' samples. The chain is encoded by TRBV7-2 joined to TRBJ2-7; TRBD2 is possibly the D segment (5 matching bases). The specimen sequenced was PBMCs. The nucleotide sequence is given as TGTGCCAGCAGCCCGGGAAGCGCCTACGAGCAGTACGTC. Its product reads: CASSPGSAYEQYV.